The T cell receptor beta chain described here comes from a study of T cell repertoires in cytomegalovirus infection. Study-wide findings and caveats: Totalled public TCR beta family frequency picked out people who carried CMV plus the relevant HLA. HLA-C-restricted CMV-specific TCR beta clonotypes prevailed in the ex vivo response.

Trimming took 5 bases from V and 5 from J, leaving 14 bases between them. Germline V gives CDR1 MNHEY, CDR2 SVGAGI. The CDR3 spans 14 residues. This clonotype was seen more than once but under ten times. The antigen remains unidentified. One entry per CDR3 protein results from TCRdb running MiXCR on the reads. There are 370,000 or so distinct CDR3 sequences in the sample; roughly 34% occur only once, and roughly 14% lies in the top ten. This receptor was obtained from a human donor in good health (CMV status not recorded). Some clones in this sample may be carry-over from other donors' samples. J is TRBJ2-3 and V is TRBV6-5, with D possibly TRBD2 on 5 matching bases. This specimen consisted of cultured PBMCs, obtained from culture after CMV antigen stimulation. CDR3 residues: CASSRLNQVDTQYF. The CDR3 DNA reads TGTGCCAGCAGTCGACTAAATCAAGTAGATACGCAGTATTTT.